This TCR beta chain was sequenced during a study of T cells in tuberculosis. Overall study context: PBMC were archived before or within 7 days of starting treatment.

The protocol was immunoSEQ multiplex PCR, while the TCRdb copy is restricted to in-frame clones and leaves out a portion. Among over 30,000 clones listed, approximately 94% were seen once. The CDR3 is made up of 18 amino acids. The V gene end was trimmed by 2 bases and the J gene end by 7 bases; junction bases not matched to a gene: 9. Per germline, CDR1 MNHEY and CDR2 SMNVEV (reference sequence). Specified time point: new active TB diagnosis, blood taken before or within 7 days of starting treatment. This clonotype was obtained from an adult with tuberculosis. This specimen was PBMCs, taken at tuberculosis diagnosis. This chain links TRBV27 with TRBJ2-2; 14 bases are a match to TRBD2. The CDR3 nucleotides read TGTGCCAGCAGTTTAACCCCGACTAGCGGGAGGGTTGGCGGGGAGCTGTTTTTT. Protein: CASSLTPTSGRVGGELFF.